This TCR beta chain appears in the sequencing data of a study of T-cell reconstitution after alpha-beta-depleted transplantation in children. Study-wide findings and caveats: Some patients showed high day-60 TCRbeta diversity, which derived from surviving recipient T cells and thymic progenitors. About two months after transplant, alpha-beta T cells reportedly came from several hundred expanded graft clones. T-cell numbers and diversity, one year after transplant, stemmed largely from T cells that were newly produced.

This clonotype was recorded at least ten times. What it binds is not known. The TCRbeta library incorporated unique molecular identifiers. From the PCR reads, TCRdb called clonotypes with MiXCR, one entry per CDR3 protein. The table includes approximately 230,000 distinct CDR3 sequences, roughly 25% detected once. This receptor was identified in a girl aged 2 to 9 with Fanconi anemia, due to receive a stem cell transplant. The input for sequencing was PBMCs, taken before TCRalphabeta/CD19-depleted stem cell transplant.

The CDR3 here is CASSKGDRGQETQYF. CDR3 bases: TGTGCCAGCAGCAAGGGAGACAGGGGACAAGAGACCCAGTACTTC. This sequence joins TRBV21-1 and TRBJ2-5; the D call in the table, TRBD1, was not verified against the DNA. TRBV21-1 is a documented pseudogene. The CDR3 covers 15 residues.